Listed below are T cell receptor beta chains from one sample, sequenced in a study of blood T cell repertoires in COVID-19. Clones were sequenced by immunoSEQ multiplex PCR, and TCRdb holds only the in-frame ones, with some missing. This sample carries 220,000 or so clones, 70% to 90% of them seen once, and the ten largest clones take 2.9%. The sequencing input was peripheral blood. The receptor set was obtained from a man between 50 and 59 years old who had recovered from COVID-19. Both conserved end residues are part of each CDR3. Each record gives: J gene, V gene, CDR3 protein.

TRBJ2-3,TRBV27,CASSRGAKGTDTQYF
TRBJ2-3,TRBV24-1,CATSDSGLAGGLGADTQYF
TRBJ2-7,TRBV21-1,CASSKVTPFSGRKNPGYEQYF
TRBJ2-7,TRBV15,CATSRDGGYEQYF
TRBJ2-7,TRBV10-2,CASSHRPSYEQYF
TRBJ2-3,TRBV19,CASRRTSTDTQYF
TRBJ2-7,TRBV19,CASSILAGGPYEQYF
TRBJ1-4,TRBV11-2,CASSPLGATNEKLFF
TRBJ2-1,TRBV19,CASTKDRVGNEQFF
TRBJ2-4,TRBV3-1/TRBV3-2,CASSRQGGYNIQYF
TRBJ2-5,TRBV5-1,CASRQDRETQYF
TRBJ2-1,TRBV4-1,CASSQEFGGGRWEQFF
TRBJ2-5,TRBV27,CASSQDRVETQYF
TRBJ2-3,TRBV24-1,CATSDWTSGTSDTQYF
TRBJ1-3,TRBV27,CASSLREGNTIYF
TRBJ2-7,TRBV25-1,CASSIPGTGAYEQYF
TRBJ2-3,TRBV5-4,CASSFPRTSETTDTQYF
TRBJ1-3,TRBV2,CASSLLAHTGPGNTIYF
TRBJ1-5,TRBV6-1,CASSESWLGNQPQHF
TRBJ2-5,TRBV5-1,CASARTQGARETQYF